A selection of T cell receptor beta chains follows, all from one sample in a study of human T cells and chemical hapten exposure. TCRdb re-called the RACE reads through MiXCR, storing one row per CDR3 protein. The table shows around 70,000 distinct CDR3 sequences, with around 6.1% occurring only once. The sequenced material came from whole blood. The origin of the receptors is a female donor in good health. Some clones in this sample may be carry-over from other donors' samples. Each CDR3 is given with its conserved first and last residue. D genes are given only for firm matches. Some rows have no size entry. The others give once, few or many, or a class for an expanded clone.

J	size	V	D	CDR3	DNA
TRBJ2-5	many	TRBV29-1	NA	CSVDKGYQETQYF	TGCAGCGTTGACAAGGGGTACCAAGAGACCCAGTACTTC
TRBJ2-2	many	TRBV20-1	TRBD1	CSAFAGGTDNTGELFF	TGCAGTGCCTTTGCCGGTGGGACAGATAACACCGGGGAGCTGTTTTTT
TRBJ2-2	many	TRBV20-1	NA	CSASIRGNTGELFF	TGCAGTGCTAGTATTCGGGGGAACACCGGGGAGCTGTTTTTT
TRBJ1-3	many	TRBV12-3/TRBV12-4	NA	CASSLARNTIYF	TGTGCCAGCAGTTTAGCCAGAAACACCATATATTTT
TRBJ2-1	few	TRBV20-1	TRBD2	CSARGSGRTYNEQFF	TGCAGTGCTAGGGGTAGCGGGAGGACCTACAATGAGCAGTTCTTC
TRBJ1-2	many	TRBV6-5	NA	CASSYGGIGYTF	TGTGCCAGCAGTTACGGGGGCATTGGCTACACCTTC
TRBJ1-4	few	TRBV7-2	TRBD1	CASSSGGSNEKLFF	TGTGCCAGCAGCTCAGGGGGCTCTAATGAAAAACTGTTTTTT
TRBJ2-1	NA	TRBV14	NA	CASSQVYEQFF	TGTGCCAGCAGCCAAGTTTATGAGCAGTTCTTC
TRBJ2-3	few	TRBV11-2	NA	CASSSMRSDTQYF	TGTGCCAGCAGCTCAATGCGATCGGATACGCAGTATTTT
TRBJ1-1	many	TRBV6-5	TRBD1	CASSYRPGQGDTEAFF	TGTGCCAGCAGTTACCGACCGGGACAGGGTGACACTGAAGCTTTCTTT
TRBJ2-7	NA	TRBV28	NA	CASSFGLYEQYF	TGTGCCAGCAGTTTCGGCCTCTACGAGCAGTACTTC
TRBJ1-5	many	TRBV5-1	TRBD1	CASSLGGQDQPQHF	TGCGCCAGCAGCTTAGGGGGCCAGGATCAGCCCCAGCATTTT
TRBJ1-1	many	TRBV29-1	TRBD1	CSVTGGFTEAFF	TGCAGCGTAACAGGGGGTTTCACTGAAGCTTTCTTT
TRBJ2-4	NA	TRBV5-4	TRBD1	CASSRDSSAKNIQYF	TGTGCCAGCAGCAGGGACAGCTCAGCCAAAAACATTCAGTACTTC
TRBJ1-2	many	TRBV29-1	NA	CSADRFYGYTF	TGCAGCGCTGACAGGTTCTATGGCTACACCTTC
TRBJ1-1	few	TRBV4-1	NA	CASSQDSAGVNTEAFF	TGCGCCAGCAGCCAAGATTCGGCAGGGGTGAACACTGAAGCTTTCTTT
TRBJ2-3	many	TRBV7-2	NA	CASSGDGFTDTQYF	TGTGCCAGCAGTGGCGACGGATTCACAGATACGCAGTATTTT
TRBJ2-1	many	TRBV29-1	TRBD1	CSVEFSQGAGEQFF	TGCAGCGTTGAATTCTCACAGGGGGCTGGTGAGCAGTTCTTC
TRBJ2-6	NA	TRBV6-5	TRBD1	CASSSTGGSGANVLTF	TGTGCCAGCAGTTCGACAGGGGGATCTGGGGCCAACGTCCTGACTTTC
TRBJ1-1	few	TRBV5-4	TRBD1	CASSRQGLNTEAFF	TGTGCCAGCAGCAGACAGGGTCTGAACACTGAAGCTTTCTTT
TRBJ2-3	many	TRBV6-5	TRBD2	CASSYTGTSLTDTQYF	TGTGCCAGCAGTTATACAGGGACTAGCTTGACAGATACGCAGTATTTT
TRBJ2-3	many	TRBV5-1	TRBD1	CASSSGQGTDTQYF	TGCGCCAGCAGCTCAGGACAGGGCACAGATACGCAGTATTTT
TRBJ1-5	many	TRBV6-2/TRBV6-3	TRBD1	CASSYWGQLSNQPQHF	TGTGCCAGCAGTTACTGGGGACAGCTTAGCAATCAGCCCCAGCATTTT
TRBJ1-6	many	TRBV20-1	NA	CSASLGYNSPLHF	TGCAGTGCTAGTCTTGGCTATAATTCACCCCTCCACTTT
TRBJ2-7	many	TRBV5-1	NA	CASRLQGDEQYF	TGCGCCAGCCGTCTCCAGGGCGACGAGCAGTACTTC
TRBJ2-5	many	TRBV4-3	TRBD2	CASSQDWASGYQETQYF	TGCGCCAGCAGCCAAGATTGGGCTAGCGGATACCAAGAGACCCAGTACTTC
TRBJ2-1	few	TRBV6-6	TRBD2	CASMRTSGSYNEQFF	TGTGCCAGCATGCGGACTAGCGGGAGTTACAATGAGCAGTTCTTC
TRBJ2-1	NA	TRBV7-2	TRBD2	CASSLTSGNPWNEQFF	TGTGCCAGCAGCTTAACTAGCGGGAATCCTTGGAATGAGCAGTTCTTC
TRBJ2-1	few	TRBV10-1	TRBD2	CASSGAQTSGRVNEQFF	TGCGCCAGCAGTGGGGCCCAGACTAGCGGGAGGGTAAATGAGCAGTTCTTC
TRBJ2-5	NA	TRBV28	NA	CASSSQRQLGETQYF	TGTGCCAGCAGCTCCCAGCGACAGTTGGGGGAGACCCAGTACTTC
TRBJ2-3	NA	TRBV7-2	TRBD2	CATGTSQDTQYF	TGTGCCACGGGGACTAGCCAAGATACGCAGTATTTT
TRBJ2-5	NA	TRBV20-1	NA	CSAGARGQETQYF	TGCAGTGCTGGAGCAAGAGGGCAAGAGACCCAGTACTTC
TRBJ2-5	many	TRBV12-3/TRBV12-4	NA	CASSNEQRFETQYF	TGTGCCAGCAGTAATGAACAGCGATTCGAGACCCAGTACTTC
TRBJ2-1	many	TRBV27	TRBD2	CASSLTSGRPGYEQFF	TGTGCCAGCAGTTTGACTAGCGGGAGGCCGGGGTATGAGCAGTTCTTC
TRBJ2-3	few	TRBV5-6	TRBD2	CASSASAGGGDTQYF	TGTGCCAGCTCCGCCTCAGCGGGAGGAGGAGATACGCAGTATTTT
TRBJ1-5	medium-sized	TRBV7-2	NA	CASSPTADNQPQHF	TGTGCCAGCAGCCCGACAGCGGACAATCAGCCCCAGCATTTT
TRBJ2-1	few	TRBV29-1	NA	CSVEEKPGGAYNEQFF	TGCAGCGTTGAAGAGAAACCGGGGGGCGCCTACAATGAGCAGTTCTTC
TRBJ2-3	few	TRBV2	NA	CASNRALNTQYF	TGTGCCAGCAACAGAGCTCTGAATACGCAGTATTTT
TRBJ2-1	NA	TRBV12-5	NA	CASGLRGLDYNEQFF	TGTGCTAGTGGTTTGAGGGGCTTAGACTACAATGAGCAGTTCTTC
TRBJ2-1	NA	TRBV28	TRBD2	CASSSAGPIDDGQFF	TGTGCCAGCAGTTCAGCGGGACCCATTGACGATGGGCAGTTCTTC
TRBJ1-5	many	TRBV20-1	NA	CSARQGTNQPQHF	TGCAGTGCTAGACAAGGGACAAATCAGCCCCAGCATTTT
TRBJ1-2	many	TRBV2	NA	CASSEGGSGRYGYTF	TGTGCCAGCAGTGAGGGTGGTTCGGGGCGCTATGGCTACACCTTC
TRBJ1-5	many	TRBV6-1	NA	CASSDRFRAQHF	TGTGCCAGCAGTGACAGGTTCAGGGCCCAGCATTTT